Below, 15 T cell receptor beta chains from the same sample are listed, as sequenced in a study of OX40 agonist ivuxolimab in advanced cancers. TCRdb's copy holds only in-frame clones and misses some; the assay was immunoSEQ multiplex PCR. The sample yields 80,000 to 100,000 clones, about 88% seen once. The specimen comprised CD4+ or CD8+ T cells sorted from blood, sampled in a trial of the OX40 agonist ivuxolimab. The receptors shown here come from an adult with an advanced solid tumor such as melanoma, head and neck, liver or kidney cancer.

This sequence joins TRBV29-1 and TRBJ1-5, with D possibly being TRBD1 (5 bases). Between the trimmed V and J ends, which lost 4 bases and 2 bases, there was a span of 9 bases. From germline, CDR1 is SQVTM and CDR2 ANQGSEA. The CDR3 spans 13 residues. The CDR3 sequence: CSVVLGRNQPQHF. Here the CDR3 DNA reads TGCAGCGTTGTACTGGGGCGCAATCAGCCCCAGCATTTT.

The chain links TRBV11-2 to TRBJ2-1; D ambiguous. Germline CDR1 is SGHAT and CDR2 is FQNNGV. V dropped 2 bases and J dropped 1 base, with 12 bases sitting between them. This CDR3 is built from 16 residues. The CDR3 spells CASSLSPEPSYNEQFF. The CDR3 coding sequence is TGTGCCAGCAGCTTATCCCCGGAGCCGTCCTACAATGAGCAGTTCTTC.

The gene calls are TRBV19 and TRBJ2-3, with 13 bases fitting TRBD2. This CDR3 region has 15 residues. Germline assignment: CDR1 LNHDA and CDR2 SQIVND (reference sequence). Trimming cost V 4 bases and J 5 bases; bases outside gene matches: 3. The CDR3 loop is CASSTGLAGVDTQYF. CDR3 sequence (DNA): TGTGCCAGTAGTACCGGACTAGCGGGAGTAGATACGCAGTATTTT.

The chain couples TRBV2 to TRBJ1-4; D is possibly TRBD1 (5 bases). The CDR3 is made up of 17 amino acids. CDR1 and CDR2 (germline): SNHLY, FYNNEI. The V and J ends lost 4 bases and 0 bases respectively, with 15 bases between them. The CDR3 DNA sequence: TGTGCCAGCAGTGTCCGACAGACCCGAGCAACTAATGAAAAACTGTTTTTT. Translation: CASSVRQTRATNEKLFF.

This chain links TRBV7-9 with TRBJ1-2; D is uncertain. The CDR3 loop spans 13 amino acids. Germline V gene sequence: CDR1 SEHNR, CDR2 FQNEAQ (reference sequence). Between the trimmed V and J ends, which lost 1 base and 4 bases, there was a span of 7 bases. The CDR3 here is CASSLELFYGYTF. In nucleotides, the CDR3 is TGTGCCAGCAGCTTAGAACTGTTCTATGGCTACACCTTC.

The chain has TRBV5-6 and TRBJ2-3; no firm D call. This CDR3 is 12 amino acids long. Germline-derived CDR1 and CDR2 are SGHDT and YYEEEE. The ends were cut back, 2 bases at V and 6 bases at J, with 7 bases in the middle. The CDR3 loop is CASSLNSDTQYF. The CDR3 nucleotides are TGTGCCAGCAGCTTAAACTCGGATACGCAGTATTTT.

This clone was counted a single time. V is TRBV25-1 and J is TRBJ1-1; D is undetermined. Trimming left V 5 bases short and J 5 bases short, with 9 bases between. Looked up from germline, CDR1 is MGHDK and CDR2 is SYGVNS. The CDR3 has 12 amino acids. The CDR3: CASSQTITEAFF. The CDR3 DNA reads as TGTGCCAGCAGTCAAACAATAACTGAAGCTTTCTTT.

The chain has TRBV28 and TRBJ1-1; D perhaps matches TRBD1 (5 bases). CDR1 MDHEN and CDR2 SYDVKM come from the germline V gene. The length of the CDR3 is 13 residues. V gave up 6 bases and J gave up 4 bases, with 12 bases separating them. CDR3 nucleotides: TGTGCCAGCAGATACCCCGGGACCACTGAAGCTTTCTTT. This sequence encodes CASRYPGTTEAFF.

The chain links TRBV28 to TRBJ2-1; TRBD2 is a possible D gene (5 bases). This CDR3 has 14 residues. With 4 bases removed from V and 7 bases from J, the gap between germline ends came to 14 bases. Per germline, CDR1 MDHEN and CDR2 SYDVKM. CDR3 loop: CASSYRGYMNEQFF. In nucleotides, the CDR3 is TGTGCCAGCAGTTATCGAGGGTATATGAATGAGCAGTTCTTC.

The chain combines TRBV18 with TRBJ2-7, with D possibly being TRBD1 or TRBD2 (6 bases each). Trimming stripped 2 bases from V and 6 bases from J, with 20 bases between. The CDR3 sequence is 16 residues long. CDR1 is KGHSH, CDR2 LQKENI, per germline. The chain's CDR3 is CASSPGGTLLKGEQYF. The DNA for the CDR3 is TGTGCCAGCTCACCAGGCGGGACACTCCTTAAGGGCGAGCAGTACTTC.

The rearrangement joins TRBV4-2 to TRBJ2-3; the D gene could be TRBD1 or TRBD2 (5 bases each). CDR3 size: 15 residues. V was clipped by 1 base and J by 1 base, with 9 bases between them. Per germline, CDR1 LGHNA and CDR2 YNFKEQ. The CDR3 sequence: CASSQGDRRTDTQYF. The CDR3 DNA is TGTGCCAGCAGCCAAGGGGACCGCCGCACAGATACGCAGTATTTT.

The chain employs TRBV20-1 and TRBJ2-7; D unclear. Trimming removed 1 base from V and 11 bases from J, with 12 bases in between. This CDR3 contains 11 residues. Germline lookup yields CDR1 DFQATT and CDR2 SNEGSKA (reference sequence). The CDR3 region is CSARGPLKEYF. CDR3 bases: TGCAGTGCTAGAGGTCCGCTGAAGGAGTACTTC.

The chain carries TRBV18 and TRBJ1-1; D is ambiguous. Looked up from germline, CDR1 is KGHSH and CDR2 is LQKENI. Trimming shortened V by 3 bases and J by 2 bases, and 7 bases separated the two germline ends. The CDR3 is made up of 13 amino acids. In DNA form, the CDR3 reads TGTGCCAGCTCACCTTTCTCTAACACTGAAGCTTTCTTT. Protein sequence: CASSPFSNTEAFF.

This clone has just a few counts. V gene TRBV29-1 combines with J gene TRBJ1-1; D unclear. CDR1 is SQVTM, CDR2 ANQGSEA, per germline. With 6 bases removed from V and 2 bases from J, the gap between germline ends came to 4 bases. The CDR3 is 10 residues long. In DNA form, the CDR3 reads TGCAGCGTGGAAAACACTGAAGCTTTCTTT. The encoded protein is CSVENTEAFF.

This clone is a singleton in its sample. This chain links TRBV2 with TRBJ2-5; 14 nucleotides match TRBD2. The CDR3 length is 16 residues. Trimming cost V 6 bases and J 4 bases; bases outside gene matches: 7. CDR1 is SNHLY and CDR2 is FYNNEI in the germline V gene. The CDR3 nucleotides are TGTGCCAGCAGGGCTGAGACTAGCGGGAGGGGAGAGACCCAGTACTTC. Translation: CASRAETSGRGETQYF.